A selection of T cell receptor beta chains follows, all from one sample in a study of T cell repertoires in cytomegalovirus infection. TCRdb used MiXCR to reprocess the reads, holding one entry per CDR3 protein. This sample yields a few hundred thousand distinct CDR3 sequences, of which about a sixth are seen a single time; around 12% belongs to the top ten. The sample was PBMCs. The source of these receptors is a human donor in good health (CMV status not recorded). Some clones in this sample may be carry-over from other donors' samples. CDR3s include the opening cysteine and the closing phenylalanine or tryptophan. The D gene is left open where the match is weak. Where a row states a size, it is once, few, many or the class of an expanded clone; other rows omit it.

TRBJ1-1 TRBD1 - TRBV6-6 TGTGCCAGCAGTTACGGGGCAGGGGGGAACACTGAAGCTTTCTTT CASSYGAGGNTEAFF
TRBJ2-7 - many TRBV7-2 TGTGCCAGCAGCCCGGGACTTCGCGAGCAGTACTTC CASSPGLREQYF
TRBJ2-2 - few TRBV6-6 TGTGCCAGCAGTTACCCCCGGGGCACCGGGGAGCTGTTTTTT CASSYPRGTGELFF
TRBJ1-4 - few TRBV28 TGTGCCAGCGGATCAGCCTCAACTAATGAAAAACTGTTTTTT CASGSASTNEKLFF
TRBJ2-7 - - TRBV7-6 TGTGCCAGCAGCTTAATGGAGAGCTCCTACGAGCAGTACTTC CASSLMESSYEQYF
TRBJ1-5 - few TRBV28 TGTGCCAGCAGTTTCCCGGGTGGCCGAAATCAGCCCCAGCATTTT CASSFPGGRNQPQHF
TRBJ2-5 TRBD2 - TRBV20-1 TGCAGTGCCCCCGGGGGGTTAAGCGGGGCTCAAGAGACCCAGTACTTC CSAPGGLSGAQETQYF
TRBJ2-5 - - TRBV20-1 TGCAGTGCTAGAGCATCGTTGACCCAGTACTTC CSARASLTQYF
TRBJ1-4 TRBD1 few TRBV20-1 TGCAGTGCTTGGGACAGAGAAAAACTGTTTTTT CSAWDREKLFF
TRBJ2-3 - - TRBV20-1 TGCAGTGCTAGAGATTTTAGCGGAGCTAGCACAGATACGCAGTATTTT CSARDFSGASTDTQYF
TRBJ1-3 - - TRBV3-1 TGTGCCAGCAGCCGGCAGGTTGGTGTGGGAAACACCATATATTTT CASSRQVGVGNTIYF
TRBJ1-1 TRBD1 - TRBV10-3 TGTGCCATCAGTGGGACAGGGGGGAACACTGAAGCTTTCTTT CAISGTGGNTEAFF
TRBJ1-2 TRBD1 - TRBV28 TGTGCCAGCATCCGAAGGGACAGTGTCTACGGCTACACCTTC CASIRRDSVYGYTF
TRBJ2-1 TRBD2 - TRBV11-3 TGTGCCAGCAGCCCCGCCCCACTAGCGGGGAACAATGAGCAGTTCTTC CASSPAPLAGNNEQFF
TRBJ1-5 - - TRBV19 TGTGCCAGTAGCGGCCGGCAGACATCGGGCAATCAGCCCCAGCATTTT CASSGRQTSGNQPQHF
TRBJ1-1 - - TRBV20-1 TGCAGTGCCAGATATCTCGGGGCAATGAACACTGAAGCTTTCTTT CSARYLGAMNTEAFF
TRBJ1-4 TRBD1 - TRBV15 TGTGCCACCAGCGAGCAGAGGGGGGGGACCGGGACAGCGCATGAAAAACTGTTTTTT CATSEQRGGTGTAHEKLFF
TRBJ2-1 - many TRBV25-1 TGTGCCAGCAGTGAATATCAGGGGAAAAATGAGCAGTTCTTC CASSEYQGKNEQFF
TRBJ1-1 TRBD1 many TRBV7-2 TGTGCCAGCAGCCCCGGACAGGCTAAACTAGCTTTCTTT CASSPGQAKLAFF
TRBJ2-7 - - TRBV5-1 TGCGCCAGCAGTCCCGGGACAACCGAGGAGCAGTACTTC CASSPGTTEEQYF
TRBJ2-2 TRBD1 - TRBV5-6 TGTGCCAGCAGCTTGAACGGACAGGGGGTAACCGGGGAGCTGTTTTTT CASSLNGQGVTGELFF
TRBJ2-5 - few TRBV5-1 TGCGCCAGCAGCCCACAGGGAAGGGGTGGAGAGACCCAGTACTTC CASSPQGRGGETQYF
TRBJ2-5 TRBD1 few TRBV6-2/TRBV6-3 TGTGCCAGCAGTTACCTGGGACAGCAAGAGACCCAGTACTTC CASSYLGQQETQYF
TRBJ2-5 - few TRBV6-5 TGTGCCAGCAGACCCACCTCGGCGGAGACCCAGTACTTC CASRPTSAETQYF
TRBJ2-5 - few TRBV20-1 TGCAGTGCTAGAGGGGCGGGGGCAGAGACCCAGTACTTC CSARGAGAETQYF
TRBJ1-5 - - TRBV20-1 TGCAGTGCTAGAGTCCAAGAGAGTCAGCCCCAGCATTTT CSARVQESQPQHF
TRBJ2-3 TRBD2 few TRBV29-1 TGCAGCGCTGGACTAGAGCCTGTCACAGATACGCAGTATTTT CSAGLEPVTDTQYF
TRBJ1-5 - many TRBV7-2 TGTGCCAGCAGCGTCCGGGACGGAGAATATCAGCCCCAGCATTTT CASSVRDGEYQPQHF
TRBJ1-5 - - TRBV6-2/TRBV6-3 TGTGCCAGCAGTTACGAGAGGGGCCGCTATCAGCCCCAGCATTTT CASSYERGRYQPQHF
TRBJ1-5 - - TRBV19 TGTGCCAGTAGTATTGGTCAGCCCCAGCATTTT CASSIGQPQHF
TRBJ1-4 - few TRBV12-3/TRBV12-4 TGTGCCAGCAGCCTCCACAGGGTGGGTGAAAAACTGTTTTTT CASSLHRVGEKLFF
TRBJ1-1 TRBD1 - TRBV20-1 TGCAGTGCTAGGAGGGGGCCCGACACTGAAGCTTTCTTT CSARRGPDTEAFF
TRBJ2-1 - many TRBV4-3 TGCGCCAGCAGCCAGGGTACCTACAATGAGCAGTTCTTC CASSQGTYNEQFF
TRBJ2-2 - few TRBV6-2/TRBV6-3 TGTGCCAGCAGTTACTCGTCGCCCGGGGAGCTGTTTTTT CASSYSSPGELFF
TRBJ2-1 - few TRBV5-1 TGCGCCAGCAGCCTCCAGACCCTAGGGGGGTGGGGCGATGAGCAGTTCTTC CASSLQTLGGWGDEQFF
TRBJ1-6 TRBD1 many TRBV7-2 TGTGCCAGCAGCTCAACAGGGGTTGGCTCCTATAATTCACCCCTCCACTTT CASSSTGVGSYNSPLHF
TRBJ1-2 - few TRBV9 TGTGCCAGCAGCGTATCCGGCCAGGCCCCGGGCGGCTACACCTTC CASSVSGQAPGGYTF
TRBJ2-6 - many TRBV7-2 TGTGCCAGCAGCCCACAGGGAGGCTATGGGGCCAACGTCCTGACTTTC CASSPQGGYGANVLTF